Shown below are 16 T cell receptor beta chains from a single sample sequenced in a study of CD8 T cells in Susac syndrome. Reverse transcription used roughly 0.5 to 1 ug RNA and random hexamers. TCRdb analysed the immunoSEQ multiplex PCR reads with MiXCR anew, one entry per CDR3 protein. This sample has hundreds of thousands of distinct CDR3 sequences, with approximately 89% found just once. The sequenced material came from CD8+ T cells from PBMCs. The origin of the receptors is a human donor with multiple sclerosis.

This chain links TRBV12-3 or TRBV12-4 with TRBJ1-2, with a possible D match to TRBD1 (6 bases). The CDR3 is 12 amino acids. Trimming took 6 bases from V and 7 from J, leaving 12 bases between them. The CDR3 sequence: CASSTGFPGYTF. The CDR3 DNA reads TGTGCCAGCAGCACAGGGTTCCCTGGCTACACCTTC.

The CDR3, as DNA: TGTGCCTGGCACCCCGGTAGAGGCTCCGGGGAGCTGTTTTTT. Amino acids: CAWHPGRGSGELFF. The chain has TRBV30 and TRBJ2-2; D call uncertain. The germline gives CDR1 GTSNPN, CDR2 SVGIG (reference sequence). V was pared by 5 bases and J by 6 bases, with 16 bases between. The CDR3 is made up of 14 amino acids.

V is TRBV5-4 and J is TRBJ2-7; 7 positions match TRBD2. V was clipped by 0 bases and J by 3 bases; unmatched bases: 6. Germline loops: CDR1 SGHNT, CDR2 YYREEE (reference sequence). The CDR3 loop spans 15 amino acids. CDR3 bases: TGTGCCAGCAGCTTGGAGGCTAGCGGCCTCTACGAGCAGTACTTC. Amino acids: CASSLEASGLYEQYF.

V gene TRBV11-2 combines with J gene TRBJ2-7; no clear D. The CDR3 is made up of 11 amino acids. The germline V and J ends were trimmed by 2 bases and 13 bases, with 12 bases remaining between them. The germline V gene has CDR1 SGHAT and CDR2 FQNNGV. Here the CDR3 DNA reads TGTGCCAGCAGCTTAAGCAACCCCCTCTACTTC. It yields the protein CASSLSNPLYF.

The rearrangement uses TRBV5-1 and TRBJ1-5; D gene ambiguous. The ends were cut back, 0 bases at V and 6 bases at J, with 13 bases in the middle. CDR1 and CDR2 (germline): SGHRS, YFSETQ. There are 15 residues in the CDR3. The CDR3 nucleotides are TGCGCCAGCAGCTTGGGAGAGGCGGGCAGTCAGCCCCAGCATTTT. Its translation is CASSLGEAGSQPQHF. Supplemented by reference TRBV5-1 and TRBJ1-5, the full variable domain reads KAGVTQTPRYLIKTRGQQVTLSCSPISGHRSVSWYQQTPGQGLQFLFEYFSETQRNKGNFPGRFSGRQFSNSRSEMNVSTLELGDSALYLCASSLGEAGSQPQHFGDGTRLSIL.

V is TRBV4-1 and J is TRBJ2-2, with 8 positions matching TRBD2. In germline, CDR1 is MGHRA, CDR2 YSYEKL. Trimming removed 1 base from V and 1 base from J; junction bases left unmatched: 5. CDR3 length equals 17 residues. CDR3 protein: CASSQVWRGENTGELFF. DNA for the CDR3: TGCGCCAGCAGCCAAGTATGGCGGGGGGAGAACACCGGGGAGCTGTTTTTT.

The V and J genes are TRBV27 and TRBJ2-7, with D maybe TRBD2 (5 bases). The CDR3 consists of 14 residues. Germline V lookup: CDR1 MNHEY, CDR2 SMNVEV (reference sequence). V dropped 6 bases and J dropped 1 base, with 13 bases sitting between them. For the CDR3, the DNA is TGTGCCAGCAGCGCCCAAAGCGGTTCCTACGAGCAGTACTTC. This codes for CASSAQSGSYEQYF.

The genes are TRBV5-4 and TRBJ1-1; D is perhaps TRBD1 (5 bases). Trimming left V 2 bases short and J 0 bases short, with 17 bases between. Germline V lookup: CDR1 SGHNT, CDR2 YYREEE (reference sequence). CDR3 length: 17 residues. The DNA for the CDR3 is TGTGCCAGCAGCTTCCCGACGGTGGGGGGTCTGAACACTGAAGCTTTCTTT. It specifies CASSFPTVGGLNTEAFF.

The V gene is TRBV6-5, the J gene TRBJ2-1; a weak D match, TRBD1 (5 bases). This CDR3 contains 13 residues. V lost 2 bases and J lost 10, with 12 bases in between. The germline CDR1 and CDR2 sequences are MNHEY and SVGAGI. The CDR3 region has the DNA TGTGCCAGCAGTTACGGGGCGTCCGGGGAGCAGTTCTTC. Residues: CASSYGASGEQFF.

This chain joins TRBV11-2 and TRBJ2-5; a weak D match, TRBD2 (5 bases). Germline CDR1 and CDR2: SGHAT and FQNNGV. This CDR3 is built from 13 residues. Deletions cut 3 bases from V and 3 bases from J, with 8 bases between. CDR3 region: CASSFTAEETQYF. CDR3 in DNA: TGTGCCAGCAGCTTCACAGCGGAAGAGACCCAGTACTTC. The whole variable domain, filled in from reference TRBV11-2 and TRBJ2-5, reads EAGVAQSPRYKIIEKRQSVAFWCNPISGHATLYWYQQILGQGPKLLIQFQNNGVVDDSQLPKDRFSAERLKGVDSTLKIQPAKLEDSAVYLCASSFTAEETQYFGPGTRLLVL.

The rearrangement joins TRBV4-1 to TRBJ2-7; D uncertain. Trimming stripped 0 bases from V and 0 bases from J, with 12 bases between. This CDR3 is built from 16 residues. The germline V gene encodes CDR1 MGHRA and CDR2 YSYEKL. The CDR3 DNA sequence: TGCGCCAGCAGCCAAGAGGGCTCTTTAAGCTCCTACGAGCAGTACTTC. It translates to CASSQEGSLSSYEQYF.

The CDR3 coding sequence is TGTGCCAGCAGCTATTGGGCCAGGAACACTGAAGCTTTCTTT. Its translation is CASSYWARNTEAFF. V usage is TRBV5-5 and J usage is TRBJ1-1; no firm D call. V was trimmed by 3 bases and J by 1 base, leaving 10 bases between them. This CDR3 has 14 amino acids. Germline CDR1 is SGHKS and CDR2 is YYEKEE (reference sequence).

The chain has TRBV7-9 and TRBJ2-1; 9 positions agree with TRBD2. This CDR3 is built from 15 residues. Trimming removed 5 bases from V and 4 bases from J; junction bases left unmatched: 6. Germline V gene lookup returns CDR1 SEHNR and CDR2 FQNEAQ (reference sequence). This chain's CDR3 is CASSEAGGQYNEQFF. Written as DNA, the CDR3 is TGTGCCAGCAGCGAAGCGGGAGGACAATACAATGAGCAGTTCTTC.

The CDR3 sequence is CASSLDFLVAGGFEQFF. CDR3 nucleotide sequence: TGCGCCAGCAGCTTGGATTTCCTCGTGGCAGGGGGCTTCGAGCAGTTCTTC. The V and J genes are TRBV5-1 and TRBJ2-1, with 8 bases aligning to TRBD1. With 0 bases clipped from V and 10 bases from J, the junction kept 15 bases outside the gene matches. The CDR3 contains 17 residues. Germline-derived CDR1 and CDR2 are SGHRS and YFSETQ.

J is TRBJ1-2 and V is TRBV19; D is unclear. The length of the CDR3 is 15 residues. From germline, CDR1 is LNHDA and CDR2 SQIVND (reference sequence). Trimming left V 3 bases short and J 4 bases short, with 15 bases between. CDR3 sequence (DNA): TGTGCCAGTAGTATCTATGAATCCAACGCCTATGGCTACACCTTC. Residues: CASSIYESNAYGYTF.

V and J are TRBV27 and TRBJ1-1; D might be TRBD1 (6 bases). Trimming left V 6 bases short and J 0 bases short, with 11 bases between. The CDR3 runs 14 residues. Germline assignment: CDR1 MNHEY and CDR2 SMNVEV (reference sequence). The CDR3 sequence: CASSWGHLNTEAFF. The CDR3 DNA is TGTGCCAGCAGCTGGGGACATTTGAACACTGAAGCTTTCTTT.